This entry is about one TCR beta chain. PCR involved 60 Vbeta and 13 Jbeta primers. Profiling relied on immunoSEQ multiplex PCR, and the TCRdb table lists in-frame clones only, not all of them. The sample includes around 76,000 clones. This sample was taken from a study of cytomegalovirus exposure and HLA in healthy donors. Source material: PBMCs. The sequence derives from a boy aged 5-17 years in good health and CMV-seronegative.

The CDR3: CATSSASVREQYF. The CDR3 DNA reads TGTGCCACCAGCAGTGCTAGCGTGAGGGAGCAGTACTTC. The chain combines TRBV15 with TRBJ2-7, with TRBD2 as a possible D gene (6 bases). V was trimmed by 3 bases and J by 7 bases, leaving 13 bases between them. In germline, CDR1 is LNHNV, CDR2 YYDKDF (reference sequence). The CDR3 runs to 13 residues. The full variable domain, rest sourced from reference TRBV15 and TRBJ2-7, is DAMVIQNPRYQVTQFGKPVTLSCSQTLNHNVMYWYQQKSSQAPKLLFHYYDKDFNNEADTPDNFQSRRPNTSFCFLDIRSPGLGDTAMYLCATSSASVREQYFGPGTRLTVT.